Below, 5 T cell receptor beta chains from the same sample are listed, as sequenced in a study of T cells in Graves' hyperthyroidism and ophthalmopathy. The source material, RNA transcripts, was used to amplify TCR beta CDR3 regions. First-round RT-PCR of the TCR CDR3 relied on the HTBI primer set. Via MiXCR, TCRdb re-called the multiplex PCR reads, giving one row per CDR3 protein. The table includes about 720,000 distinct CDR3 sequences, approximately 16% detected once. Sample: blood. The receptors here all came from a man aged 18 to 29 with Graves' hyperthyroidism.

Note on this clonotype: The germline gene is not matched at one end of the junction; a read error may be the cause. The genes are TRBV28 and TRBJ1-3, with 7 bases aligning to TRBD1. The CDR3 contains 16 residues. In germline, CDR1 is MDHEN, CDR2 SYDVKM. Here the CDR3 reads CAGSTTLRGTRNTIYF. The CDR3 bases are TGTGCCGGCAGTACGACGCTCAGGGGGACGCGGAACACCATATATTTT.

This chain connects TRBV28 to TRBJ2-2; weak D call: TRBD1 (5 bases). The CDR3 consists of 16 residues. Trimming removed 3 bases from V and 4 bases from J, with 15 bases in between. From germline, CDR1 is MDHEN and CDR2 SYDVKM. The CDR3 DNA reads TGTGCCAGCAGTTTGGACACGACCTTCTTCACCGGGGAGCTGTTTTTT. Encoded protein: CASSLDTTFFTGELFF.

With respect to this clonotype: One junction end does not reproduce the germline sequence, and a read error may be involved. The chain is built from TRBV12-3 or TRBV12-4 and TRBJ1-4; D is unresolved. The CDR3 sequence is 16 residues long. CDR3 nucleotides: TGTGCCAACAGTTTCTCCTTCATTGGCACTAATGAAAAACTGTTTTTT. This codes for CANSFSFIGTNEKLFF.

The chain has TRBV3-1 and TRBJ2-5; either TRBD1 or TRBD2 may fit D (5 bases each). The CDR3 runs to 12 residues. The V gene lost 0 bases and the J gene lost 9 bases, with 8 bases spanning the gap. Germline values: CDR1 LGHDT, CDR2 YNNKEL (reference sequence). The DNA for the CDR3 is TGTGCCAGCAGCCAAGAGGGACGGTCCCAGTACTTC. Protein product: CASSQEGRSQYF.

The V call is TRBV7-9, the J call TRBJ1-2; D might be TRBD1 (6 bases). V was clipped by 5 bases and J by 5 bases, with 18 bases between them. This CDR3 comprises 15 residues. Germline values: CDR1 SEHNR, CDR2 FQNEAQ (reference sequence). Written as DNA, the CDR3 is TGTGCCAGCAGCGCCTCGGCAACAGGGTTTTATGGCTACACCTTC. As protein: CASSASATGFYGYTF.